The 27 T cell receptor beta chains below all came from one sample that was sequenced in a study of shared clonotypes between healthy human individuals. The repertoire was sequenced with immunoSEQ multiplex PCR; TCRdb's copy has only in-frame clones and lacks some. In the table there are 2 million to 2.5 million clones, about 95% of which are singletons. Naive CD8 cells were CD45RO-negative, positively selected for CCR7, excluding terminally differentiated effector memory CD45RA+ cells. Sequenced input: naive CD8+ T cells sorted from blood. The receptors derive from a man between 18 and 29 years old in good health.

As to this clone: The sample holds other DNA sequences that translate to the same CDR3. This rearrangement joins TRBV13 to TRBJ2-7; D gene ambiguous. The CDR3 consists of 12 residues. Germline CDR1 PRHDT, CDR2 FYEKMQ (reference sequence). Trimming stripped 3 bases from V and 6 bases from J, with 9 bases between. CDR3 sequence: CASSFGTGEQYF. CDR3 DNA sequence: TGTGCCAGCAGCTTCGGAACTGGCGAGCAGTACTTC.

The J gene is TRBJ2-3, the V gene TRBV7-6; 7 bases fit TRBD2. Per the germline V gene, CDR1 is SGHVS and CDR2 is FNYEAQ. The CDR3 has 17 amino acids. V trimming: 0 bases; J trimming: 3 bases; junction bases outside the gene matches: 9. The CDR3 coding sequence is TGTGCCAGCAGCTTAGCGATGGGAGGGGCGGCTACAGATACGCAGTATTTT. Amino acids: CASSLAMGGAATDTQYF.

This clone was recorded once. The CDR3 region is CSAPFGPEAFF. The CDR3 DNA reads as TGCAGTGCACCTTTTGGGCCTGAAGCTTTCTTT. This chain connects TRBV20-1 to TRBJ1-1; D remains unclear. This CDR3 region has 11 residues. CDR1 and CDR2 (germline): DFQATT, SNEGSKA (reference sequence). V lost 6 bases and J lost 6, with 11 bases in between.

This clone appeared once. The chain carries TRBV27 and TRBJ2-7, with 8 bases matching TRBD2. The V and J ends lost 6 bases and 0 bases, in that order; junction bases with no gene match: 10. Germline V gives CDR1 MNHEY, CDR2 SMNVEV (reference sequence). This CDR3 region has 16 residues. This CDR3 is CASSPSSGYFSYEQYF. The CDR3, as DNA: TGTGCCAGCAGCCCGTCTAGCGGGTACTTCTCCTACGAGCAGTACTTC.

This chain joins TRBV27 and TRBJ1-5; no reliable D call. V shed 7 bases and J shed 0 bases, with 10 bases lying between them. Germline assignment: CDR1 MNHEY and CDR2 SMNVEV (reference sequence). The CDR3 runs to 14 residues. The CDR3 protein is CASKLSGSNQPQHF. CDR3 coding DNA: TGTGCCAGCAAGTTGTCGGGTAGCAATCAGCCCCAGCATTTT.

The V call is TRBV30, the J call TRBJ2-2; D perhaps matches TRBD1 (5 bases). The CDR3 sequence is 13 residues long. Trimming took off 3 bases at V and 2 bases at J, with 7 bases between the two ends. CDR1 and CDR2 from the germline V gene are GTSNPN and SVGIG (reference sequence). The DNA for the CDR3 is TGTGCCTGGAGGCAGGGAAACACCGGGGAGCTGTTTTTT. As protein: CAWRQGNTGELFF.

The chain joins TRBV30 to TRBJ1-4; D unresolved. The CDR3 is 14 residues long. Germline CDR1 is GTSNPN and CDR2 is SVGIG (reference sequence). Trimming took 0 bases from V and 6 from J, leaving 11 bases between them. The CDR3 DNA follows: TGTGCCTGGAGTGTACTCGGGGAGGATGAAAAACTGTTTTTT. This sequence encodes CAWSVLGEDEKLFF.

As to this clone: The sample has other DNA sequences that encode this CDR3 too. The chain carries TRBV27 and TRBJ2-7, with D perhaps matching TRBD1 (5 bases). This CDR3 has 14 residues. Germline CDR1 and CDR2: MNHEY and SMNVEV (reference sequence). V lost 2 bases, J lost 1 base, and 9 bases lay in between. The CDR3 DNA reads TGTGCCAGCAGTTTAGGGCAGGGATCCTACGAGCAGTACTTC. Protein sequence: CASSLGQGSYEQYF.

The rearrangement uses TRBV7-9 and TRBJ2-1; D could derive from TRBD1 or TRBD2 (5 bases each). V lost 1 base and J lost 10, with 11 bases in between. The CDR3 sequence is 13 residues long. Germline V CDR1 and CDR2: SEHNR, FQNEAQ (reference sequence). The CDR3 here is CASSLVSGPEQFF. CDR3 in DNA: TGTGCCAGCAGCTTAGTGTCGGGACCAGAGCAGTTCTTC.

The chain uses TRBV9 and TRBJ2-1; D is perhaps TRBD1 (6 bases). The V gene's germline CDR1 is SGDLS and CDR2 YYNGEE. With 2 bases removed from V and 4 bases from J, the gap between germline ends came to 10 bases. This CDR3 has 14 residues. CDR3 DNA: TGTGCCAGCAGCGTCGGACAGTTTTACAATGAGCAGTTCTTC. This codes for CASSVGQFYNEQFF.

The chain uses TRBV7-9 and TRBJ2-7; D tentatively reads TRBD1 or TRBD2 (5 bases each). Germline CDR1 reads SEHNR; CDR2 reads FQNEAQ (reference sequence). With 4 bases removed from V and 6 bases from J, the gap between germline ends came to 19 bases. The CDR3 runs to 15 residues. The DNA of the CDR3 is TGTGCCAGCAGCTCCAGCTGGGACCGCCCTCTCGAGCAGTACTTC. Amino acids: CASSSSWDRPLEQYF.

This sequence joins TRBV18 and TRBJ2-7; tentative D call: TRBD2 (6 bases). Trimming removed 2 bases at V and 7 bases at J, with 15 bases between. Germline V gene sequence: CDR1 KGHSH, CDR2 LQKENI. The CDR3 covers 14 residues. The CDR3 DNA is TGTGCCAGCTCACCAAGGCCCACCGGGGGAGAGCAGTACTTC. It translates to CASSPRPTGGEQYF. The variable domain in full, with the rest retrieved from reference TRBV18 and TRBJ2-7, is NAGVMQNPRHLVRRRGQEARLRCSPMKGHSHVYWYRQLPEEGLKFMVYLQKENIIDESGMPKERFSAEFPKEGPSILRIQQVVRGDSAAYFCASSPRPTGGEQYFGPGTRLTVT.

The chain carries TRBV7-9 and TRBJ1-3; D not resolved. V lost 3 bases to trimming and J lost 0 bases, with 12 bases between them. In germline, CDR1 is SEHNR, CDR2 FQNEAQ (reference sequence). There are 16 residues in the CDR3. CDR3 region: CASSLEDRFSGNTIYF. The CDR3 DNA reads TGTGCCAGCAGCTTGGAGGACCGTTTCTCTGGAAACACCATATATTTT. Complete variable domain (other parts from reference TRBV7-9 and TRBJ1-3): DTGVSQNPRHKITKRGQNVTFRCDPISEHNRLYWYRQTLGQGPEFLTYFQNEAQLEKSRLLSDRFSAERPKGSFSTLEIQRTEQGDSAMYLCASSLEDRFSGNTIYFGEGSWLTVV.

This CDR3 is CASSPRQALSYEQYF. CDR3 sequence (DNA): TGCGCCAGCAGCCCGCGACAGGCCCTATCCTACGAGCAGTACTTC. The genes are TRBV5-1 and TRBJ2-7, with D maybe TRBD1 (6 bases). The CDR3 is 15 amino acids. Trimming took 4 bases from V and 1 from J, leaving 15 bases between them. Germline CDR1 reads SGHRS; CDR2 reads YFSETQ.

On this clone itself: Other nucleotide sequences in the sample specify the same CDR3. CDR3 in amino acids: CASSPTSGPYEQYF. The CDR3 DNA reads TGTGCCAGCAGTCCAACTAGCGGTCCCTACGAGCAGTACTTC. The chain combines TRBV27 with TRBJ2-7, with 8 bases aligning to TRBD2. Losses at the gene ends were 5 bases for V and 2 bases for J; bases not matched to a gene: 5. In germline, CDR1 is MNHEY, CDR2 SMNVEV (reference sequence). The CDR3 has 14 residues.

The V gene is TRBV5-1, the J gene TRBJ2-2; 12 bases are shared with TRBD2. Germline V CDR1 and CDR2: SGHRS, YFSETQ. V was pared by 4 bases and J by 8 bases, with 9 bases of the junction left unmatched. The CDR3 spans 16 residues. The CDR3 loop is CASSERLAGESGELFF. DNA for the CDR3: TGCGCCAGCAGCGAACGACTAGCGGGGGAATCGGGGGAGCTGTTTTTT.

The rearrangement uses TRBV27 and TRBJ2-7; D unclear. Germline V gene lookup returns CDR1 MNHEY and CDR2 SMNVEV (reference sequence). V shed 5 bases and J shed 0 bases, with 11 bases lying between them. The CDR3 length is 14 residues. This CDR3 reads CASSADGYSYEQYF. Written as DNA, the CDR3 is TGTGCCAGCAGTGCGGACGGGTACTCCTACGAGCAGTACTTC.

As for this clone: The same CDR3 can be traced to other DNA sequences in this sample. The rearrangement uses TRBV2 and TRBJ2-2; D gene unclear. V gave up 4 bases and J gave up 8 bases, with 5 bases separating them. CDR1 is SNHLY, CDR2 FYNNEI, per germline. The CDR3 sequence is 11 residues long. Here the CDR3 reads CASSVGGELFF. CDR3 coding DNA: TGTGCCAGCAGTGTCGGTGGGGAGCTGTTTTTT.

V and J are TRBV19 and TRBJ2-3; D gene unclear. The CDR3 runs 15 residues. The V and J ends lost 4 bases and 1 base respectively, with 12 bases between them. CDR1 LNHDA and CDR2 SQIVND come from the germline V gene (reference sequence). Here the CDR3 DNA reads TGTGCCAGTAGTACACCAGGTGCTCGCACAGATACGCAGTATTTT. Protein product: CASSTPGARTDTQYF.

The chain has TRBV6-6 and TRBJ1-4, with 7 bases that match TRBD1. Germline V gives CDR1 MNHNY, CDR2 SVGAGI (reference sequence). V lost 5 bases and J lost 7; bases outside the gene matches: 7. This CDR3 region has 14 residues. CDR3 coding DNA: TGTGCCAGCAGTCGACAGGGTGTGGGTGAAAAACTGTTTTTT. This sequence encodes CASSRQGVGEKLFF.

In DNA, the CDR3 is TGTGCCAGCAGCTTAGGAACTATCGAGCAGTACTTC. Its translation: CASSLGTIEQYF. The V gene is TRBV13, the J gene TRBJ2-7; no reliable D call. This CDR3 has 12 amino acids. Germline assignment: CDR1 PRHDT and CDR2 FYEKMQ (reference sequence). V was pared by 0 bases and J by 6 bases, with 6 bases between.

This clone has a single count. The chain combines TRBV4-1 with TRBJ2-1, with TRBD1 matching over 9 bases. CDR1 MGHRA and CDR2 YSYEKL come from the germline V gene. V gave up 3 bases and J gave up 5 bases; unmatched junction bases: 11. This CDR3 region has 17 residues. In nucleotides, the CDR3 is TGCGCCAGCAGCCAGCGTGGGGGACAGGGACTCGACAATGAGCAGTTCTTC. Protein product: CASSQRGGQGLDNEQFF.

This clone turned up a few times. This chain uses TRBV9 with TRBJ2-7, with 9 positions matching TRBD1. Germline V lookup: CDR1 SGDLS, CDR2 YYNGEE. The V gene end was trimmed by 0 bases and the J gene end by 6 bases; junction bases not matched to a gene: 4. The CDR3 runs 14 residues. The CDR3 protein is CASSVETGGGEQYF. The CDR3 nucleotides are TGTGCCAGCAGCGTAGAAACAGGGGGCGGCGAGCAGTACTTC.

V and J are TRBV5-6 and TRBJ2-5, with TRBD1 matching 8 bases. This CDR3 has 15 residues. CDR1 SGHDT and CDR2 YYEEEE come from the germline V gene. V shed 4 bases, J shed 5 bases, and the junction held 10 bases outside the gene matches. For the CDR3, the DNA is TGTGCCAGCAGCCATCCGGACAGGGTAAACGAGACCCAGTACTTC. Translation: CASSHPDRVNETQYF.

This chain uses TRBV28 with TRBJ2-4, with D hard to call. The germline gives CDR1 MDHEN, CDR2 SYDVKM. This CDR3 is built from 12 residues. V was shortened by 6 bases and J by 0 bases, with 3 bases between the two germline ends. The CDR3 DNA is TGTGCCAGCAGGGGAGCCAAAAACATTCAGTACTTC. This encodes CASRGAKNIQYF.

CDR3 DNA sequence: TGTGCCAGCAGCTTACCGGGACAGGGTTGGACTGAAGCTTTCTTT. It yields the protein CASSLPGQGWTEAFF. J is TRBJ1-1 and V is TRBV7-8; 9 bases map to TRBD1. Per the germline V gene, CDR1 is SGHVS and CDR2 is FQNEAQ. CDR3 length equals 15 residues. V was clipped by 2 bases and J by 5 bases; unmatched bases: 6.

The chain combines TRBV6-1 with TRBJ2-7; D is ambiguous. The V and J ends lost 3 bases and 6 bases respectively, with 9 bases between them. Germline V gene data show CDR1 as MNHNS and CDR2 as SASEGT. The CDR3 has 12 residues. The CDR3 reads CASSDGSREQYF. CDR3 in DNA: TGTGCCAGCAGTGATGGATCTCGCGAGCAGTACTTC.